The sequence of this TCR beta chain was determined in a study of cytomegalovirus exposure and HLA in healthy donors. Study results and limitations: It was reportedly the case that the classifier diagnosed cytomegalovirus status with high specificity and sensitivity. TCR beta chains numbering some 160 were designated cytomegalovirus-associated.

This table comes from immunoSEQ multiplex PCR, and its TCRdb copy is limited to in-frame clones, with some not included. The table lists 80,000 to 100,000 clones, just over 90% of them singletons. This CDR3 region has 16 residues. J was trimmed by 2 bases and V by 10 bases; bases with no gene match: 8. Germline V gene data show CDR1 as MDHEN and CDR2 as SYDVKM. Turning to this clone: Its antigen is not known.

Material for sequencing was PBMCs. The V gene is TRBV28, the J gene TRBJ2-3; TRBD2 aligns across 14 bases. The source is a man aged 30 to 45 in good health and CMV-seronegative. CDR3 coding DNA: TGTGCCACCAACAGGGGACTAGCGGGGGACACAGATACGCAGTATTTT. Translation: CATNRGLAGDTDTQYF.